The clone carrying this T cell receptor (beta chain) was seen once. Time point of the sample: pre-treatment sample, taken before nivolumab and TIL therapy. Germline V gene sequence: CDR1 SQVTM, CDR2 ANQGSEA. The V gene lost 6 bases and the J gene lost 1 base, with 9 bases spanning the gap. This CDR3 has 12 amino acids. Sequencing used immunoSEQ v3. Profiled with immunoSEQ multiplex PCR; TCRdb holds only in-frame clones, not every one. The sample lists under 70,000 clones; around 67% were seen once. The sample originates from a study of TIL therapy for anti-PD-1-resistant metastatic lung cancer. About the study: Median patient age was 54, ranging roughly 38-85 years. Tumors carried a median 1.5 non-synonymous mutations per megabase.

The chain recombines TRBV29-1 with TRBJ1-1; D is possibly TRBD1 (5 bases). The specimen was blood, collected at baseline. The clonotype originates from a person between 30 and 80 years old with non-small cell lung cancer. The CDR3 nucleotides read TGCAGCGTCACGGGGGAGAACACTGAAGCTTTCTTT. Its protein product is CSVTGENTEAFF.